This TCR beta chain was captured by sequencing in a study of CD8 T cells in ankylosing spondylitis. Findings and caveats of the study: Characteristic, it appeared, of ankylosing spondylitis blood was a TCR beta motif of several highly homologous variants. Within matched ankylosing spondylitis synovial fluid, disease-linked clones were reportedly significantly enriched.

In this sample, this clonotype turned up many times. Its antigen is unknown. TCRdb itself ran the 5' RACE reads through MiXCR, one entry per CDR3 protein. The data hold some 130,000 distinct CDR3 sequences, with about 7% observed a single time. The CDR3 length is 15 residues. Unmatched junction bases numbered 10, after V lost 6 bases and J lost 7 bases. Germline CDR1 is MNHNS and CDR2 is SASEGT. The receptor was derived from a female donor with ankylosing spondylitis or in good health (not recorded which). Specimen: blood, either unsorted or a sorted T cell fraction (not recorded which). The chain combines TRBV6-1 with TRBJ2-2; 8 bases are shared with TRBD2. The CDR3 spells CASSNFGTSGGELFF. The CDR3 region has the DNA TGTGCCAGCAGCAACTTCGGGACTAGTGGCGGGGAGCTGTTTTTT.